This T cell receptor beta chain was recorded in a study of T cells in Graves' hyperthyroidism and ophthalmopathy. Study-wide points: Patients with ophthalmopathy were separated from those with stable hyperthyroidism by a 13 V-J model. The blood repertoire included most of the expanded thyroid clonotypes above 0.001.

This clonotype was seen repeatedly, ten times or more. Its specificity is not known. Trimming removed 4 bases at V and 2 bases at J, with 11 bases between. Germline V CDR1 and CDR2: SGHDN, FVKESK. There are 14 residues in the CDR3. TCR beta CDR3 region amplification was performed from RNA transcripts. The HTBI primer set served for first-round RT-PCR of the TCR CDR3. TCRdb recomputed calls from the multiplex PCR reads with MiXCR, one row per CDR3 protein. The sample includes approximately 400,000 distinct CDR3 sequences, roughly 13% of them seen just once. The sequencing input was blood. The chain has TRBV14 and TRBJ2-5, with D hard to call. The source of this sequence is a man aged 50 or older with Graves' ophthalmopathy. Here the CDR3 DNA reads TGTGCCAGCAGCCTTATCGACCCTCAAGAGACCCAGTACTTC. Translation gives CASSLIDPQETQYF.